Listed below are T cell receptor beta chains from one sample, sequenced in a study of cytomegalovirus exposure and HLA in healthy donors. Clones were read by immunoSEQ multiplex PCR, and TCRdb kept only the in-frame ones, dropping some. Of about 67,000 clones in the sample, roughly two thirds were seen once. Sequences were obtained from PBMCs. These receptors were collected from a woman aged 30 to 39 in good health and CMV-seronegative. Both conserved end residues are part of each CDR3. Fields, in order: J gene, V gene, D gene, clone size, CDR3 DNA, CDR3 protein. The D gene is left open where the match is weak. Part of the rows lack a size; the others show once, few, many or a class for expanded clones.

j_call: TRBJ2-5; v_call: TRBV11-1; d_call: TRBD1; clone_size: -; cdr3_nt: TGTGCCAGCAGCCCAAACCCACAGGGGCTGACCCAGTACTTC; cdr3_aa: CASSPNPQGLTQYF
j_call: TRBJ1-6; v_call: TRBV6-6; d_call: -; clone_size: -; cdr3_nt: TGTGCCAGCAGTTCCTACAGGGCTAATAATTCACCCCTCCACTTT; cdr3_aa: CASSSYRANNSPLHF
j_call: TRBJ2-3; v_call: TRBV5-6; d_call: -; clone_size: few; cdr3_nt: TGTGCCAGCAGCCGGAGCGGAAACACAGATACGCAGTATTTT; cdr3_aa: CASSRSGNTDTQYF
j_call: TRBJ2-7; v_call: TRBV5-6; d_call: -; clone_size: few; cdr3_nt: TGTGCCAGCAGCTTGGACAGGGTAGACGAGCAGTACTTC; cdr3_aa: CASSLDRVDEQYF
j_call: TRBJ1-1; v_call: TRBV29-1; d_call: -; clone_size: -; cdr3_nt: TGCAGCGCGGAAGTGGGGAGGAACACTGAAGCTTTCTTT; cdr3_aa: CSAEVGRNTEAFF
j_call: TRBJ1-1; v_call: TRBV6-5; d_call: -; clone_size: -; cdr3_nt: TGTGCCAGCAAACTCGTAGGGGGGGCCCCTGAAGCTTTCTTT; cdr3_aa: CASKLVGGAPEAFF
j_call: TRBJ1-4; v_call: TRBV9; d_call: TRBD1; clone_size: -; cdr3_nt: TGTGCCAGCAGCCCCCGGACAGGATGGGCAACTAATGAAAAACTGTTTTTT; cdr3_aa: CASSPRTGWATNEKLFF
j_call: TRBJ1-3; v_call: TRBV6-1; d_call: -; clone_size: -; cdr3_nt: TGTGCCAGCAGTGAAGGGTGGTTCGACTCGACTGGAAACACCATATATTTT; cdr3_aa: CASSEGWFDSTGNTIYF
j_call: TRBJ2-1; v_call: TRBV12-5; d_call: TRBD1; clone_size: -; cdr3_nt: TGTGCTAGTGGGGGACAGGGGGCCTACAATGAGCAGTTCTTC; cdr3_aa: CASGGQGAYNEQFF
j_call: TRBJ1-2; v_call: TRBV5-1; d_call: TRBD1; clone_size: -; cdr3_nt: TGCGCCAGCAGCTTGGCAGGGACAGGGGGCCTCCGCCGTTATGGCTACACCTTC; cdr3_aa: CASSLAGTGGLRRYGYTF
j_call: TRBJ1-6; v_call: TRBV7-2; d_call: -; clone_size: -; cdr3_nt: TGTGCCAGCAGCCCCCCCGGGTGGCCAAATTCACCCCTCCACTTT; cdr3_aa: CASSPPGWPNSPLHF
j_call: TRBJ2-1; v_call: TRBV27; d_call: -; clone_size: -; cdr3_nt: TGTGCCAGCAGCTATCTAGGTGCGGGTGAGCAGTTCTTC; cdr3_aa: CASSYLGAGEQFF
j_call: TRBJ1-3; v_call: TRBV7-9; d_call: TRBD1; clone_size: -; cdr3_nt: TGTGCCATCCGGCAGGGGGGTGGAAACACCATATATTTT; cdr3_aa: CAIRQGGGNTIYF
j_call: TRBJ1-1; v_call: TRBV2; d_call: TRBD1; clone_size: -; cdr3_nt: TGTGCCAGCCGTGGGACAGAACATTTTGAAGCTTTCTTT; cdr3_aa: CASRGTEHFEAFF
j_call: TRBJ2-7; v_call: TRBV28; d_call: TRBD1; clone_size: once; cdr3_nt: TGTGCCAGCAGTTTAACCCAACAGGGGGTCCCTTCTAGTCCCCTCTACGAGCAGTACTTC; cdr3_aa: CASSLTQQGVPSSPLYEQYF
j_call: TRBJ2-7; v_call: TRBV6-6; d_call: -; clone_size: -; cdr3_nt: TGTGCCAGCAATCCTTCGGGCTCCTACGAGCAGTACTTC; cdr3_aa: CASNPSGSYEQYF
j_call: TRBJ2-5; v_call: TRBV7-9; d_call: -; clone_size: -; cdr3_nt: TGTGCCAGCAGGGCGGGTACTGAGGAGACCCAGTACTTC; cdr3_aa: CASRAGTEETQYF
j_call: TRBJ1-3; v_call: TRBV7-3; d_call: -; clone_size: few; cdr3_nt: TGTGCCAGCAGCTTATCCGTCCCCAGCGGTGGAAACACCATATATTTT; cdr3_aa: CASSLSVPSGGNTIYF
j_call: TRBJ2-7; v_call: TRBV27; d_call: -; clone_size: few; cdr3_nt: TGTGCCAGCAGTTTATGGGAGGGGGATTGGTTGGGGGACGAGCAGTACTTC; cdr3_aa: CASSLWEGDWLGDEQYF
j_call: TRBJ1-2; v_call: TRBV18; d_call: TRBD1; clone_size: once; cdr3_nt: TGTGCCAGCTCACTGACAGGGGAGGACTATGGCTACACCTTC; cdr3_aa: CASSLTGEDYGYTF
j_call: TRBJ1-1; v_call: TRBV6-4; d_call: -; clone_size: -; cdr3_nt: TGTGCCAGCTCCCCCGAATCAGGGGTCGTAGGGGCTTTCTTT; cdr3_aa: CASSPESGVVGAFF
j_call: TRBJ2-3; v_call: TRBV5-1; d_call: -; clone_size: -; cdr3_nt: TGCGCCAGCAGCAGGGGGGGCAGCCCCACAGATACGCAGTATTTT; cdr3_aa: CASSRGGSPTDTQYF
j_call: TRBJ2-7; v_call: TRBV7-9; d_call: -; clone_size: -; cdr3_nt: TGTGCCAGCAGCCCCGGGACTGCCGTTTACGAGCAGTACTTC; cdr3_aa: CASSPGTAVYEQYF
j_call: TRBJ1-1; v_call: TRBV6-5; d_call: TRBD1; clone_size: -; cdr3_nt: TGTGCCAGCAGGGGCTGGACAGGGGGGGGTGAAGCTTTCTTT; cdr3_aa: CASRGWTGGGEAFF
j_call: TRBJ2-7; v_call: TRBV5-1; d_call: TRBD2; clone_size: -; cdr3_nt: TGCGCCAGCAGCCCAGGGACTAGCCGCTCCTACGAGCAGTACTTC; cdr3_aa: CASSPGTSRSYEQYF
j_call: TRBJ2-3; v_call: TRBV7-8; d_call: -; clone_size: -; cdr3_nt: TGTGCCAGCAGCATAGGTTTAGGAGTTGAAACAGATACGCAGTATTTT; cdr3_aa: CASSIGLGVETDTQYF
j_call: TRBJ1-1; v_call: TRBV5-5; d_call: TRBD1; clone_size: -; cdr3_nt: TGTGCCAGCAGGGTGGTGAGGACAGGGGGCACTGAAGCTTTCTTT; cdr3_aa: CASRVVRTGGTEAFF
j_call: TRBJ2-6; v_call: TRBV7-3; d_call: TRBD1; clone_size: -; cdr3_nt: TGTGCCAGCAGCTTTCCCAGGGGGCATGGGGCCAACGTCCTGACTTTC; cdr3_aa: CASSFPRGHGANVLTF
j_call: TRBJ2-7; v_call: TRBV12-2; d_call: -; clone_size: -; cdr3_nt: TGTGCAAGTCGCATGGGACAGGGGTACGAGCAGTACTTC; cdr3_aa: CASRMGQGYEQYF
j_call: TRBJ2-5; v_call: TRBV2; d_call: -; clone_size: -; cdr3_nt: TGTGCCAGCAGTGGGGCTAGCAACCAAGAGACCCAGTACTTC; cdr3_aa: CASSGASNQETQYF
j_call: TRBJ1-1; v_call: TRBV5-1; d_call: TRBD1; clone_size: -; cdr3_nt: TGCGCCAGCAGCTCCGGGACAGGGACAGGGAACACTGAAGCTTTCTTT; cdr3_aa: CASSSGTGTGNTEAFF
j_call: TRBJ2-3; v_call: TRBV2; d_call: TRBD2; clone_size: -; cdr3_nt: TGTGCCAGCAGCGCCCTGACTAGCGGGGGGGATACGCAGTATTTT; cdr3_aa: CASSALTSGGDTQYF
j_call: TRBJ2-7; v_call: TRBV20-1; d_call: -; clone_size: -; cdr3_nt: TGCAGTGTTTCGAGCTCCTACGAGCAGTACTTC; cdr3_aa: CSVSSSYEQYF
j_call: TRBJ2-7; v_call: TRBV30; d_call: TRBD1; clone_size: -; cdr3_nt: TGTGCCTGGAGTTCCGGGACAGGGAAACACGAGCAGTACTTC; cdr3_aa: CAWSSGTGKHEQYF
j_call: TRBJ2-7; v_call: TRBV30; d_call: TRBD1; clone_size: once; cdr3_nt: TGTGCCACTAGGGACAGGGGGACCTACGAGCAGTACTTC; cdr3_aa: CATRDRGTYEQYF
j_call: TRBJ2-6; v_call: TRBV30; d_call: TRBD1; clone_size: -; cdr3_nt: TGTGCCTGGAGTCAGGGGGCGCGGTTTGGGGCCAACGTCCTGACTTTC; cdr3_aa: CAWSQGARFGANVLTF
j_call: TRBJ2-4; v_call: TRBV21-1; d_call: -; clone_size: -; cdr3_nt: TGTGCCAGCAGCAAAGGAGTCGAGCACGCCAAAAACATTCAGTACTTC; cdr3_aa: CASSKGVEHAKNIQYF
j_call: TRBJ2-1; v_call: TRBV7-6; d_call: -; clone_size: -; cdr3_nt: TGTGCCAGCAGCCCTGGCACAGGCCGGGCCGCCTACAATGAGCAGTTCTTC; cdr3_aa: CASSPGTGRAAYNEQFF
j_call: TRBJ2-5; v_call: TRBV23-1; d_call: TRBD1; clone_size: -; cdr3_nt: TGCGCCAGCAGTCAATCTGACACAGGGGGCTGGGGGTACCAAGAGACCCAGTACTTC; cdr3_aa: CASSQSDTGGWGYQETQYF